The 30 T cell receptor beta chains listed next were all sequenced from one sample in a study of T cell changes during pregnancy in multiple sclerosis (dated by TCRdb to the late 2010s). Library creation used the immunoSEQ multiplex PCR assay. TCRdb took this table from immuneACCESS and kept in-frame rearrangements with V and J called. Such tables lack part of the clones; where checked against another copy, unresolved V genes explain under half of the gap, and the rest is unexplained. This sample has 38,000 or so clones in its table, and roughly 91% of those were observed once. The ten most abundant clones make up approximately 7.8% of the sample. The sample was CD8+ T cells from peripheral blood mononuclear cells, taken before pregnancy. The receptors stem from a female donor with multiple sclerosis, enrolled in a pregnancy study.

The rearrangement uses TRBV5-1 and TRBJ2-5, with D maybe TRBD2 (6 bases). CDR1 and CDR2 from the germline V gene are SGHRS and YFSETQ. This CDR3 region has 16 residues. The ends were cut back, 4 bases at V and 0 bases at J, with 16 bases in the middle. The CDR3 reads CASSGWGGGDQETQYF. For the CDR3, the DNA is TGCGCCAGCAGCGGGTGGGGTGGAGGGGACCAAGAGACCCAGTACTTC.

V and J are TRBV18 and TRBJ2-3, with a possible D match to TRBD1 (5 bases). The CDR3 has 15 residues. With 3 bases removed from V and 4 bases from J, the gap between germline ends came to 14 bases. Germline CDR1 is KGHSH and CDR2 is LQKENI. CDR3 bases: TGTGCCAGCTCACCCCCGGACACCGTCCCAGATACGCAGTATTTT. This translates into CASSPPDTVPDTQYF.

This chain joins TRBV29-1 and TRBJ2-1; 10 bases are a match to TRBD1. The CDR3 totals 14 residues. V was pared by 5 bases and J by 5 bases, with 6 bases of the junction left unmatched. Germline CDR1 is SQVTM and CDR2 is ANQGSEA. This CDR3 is CSVQTGTGDNEQFF. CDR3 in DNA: TGCAGCGTTCAAACCGGGACAGGGGACAATGAGCAGTTCTTC.

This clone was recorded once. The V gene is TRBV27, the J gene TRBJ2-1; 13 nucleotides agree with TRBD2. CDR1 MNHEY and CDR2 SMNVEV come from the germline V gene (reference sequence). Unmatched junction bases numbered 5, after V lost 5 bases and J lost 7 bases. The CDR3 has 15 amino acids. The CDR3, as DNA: TGTGCCAGCAGTCCGGGACTAGCGGGGTCTAATGAGCAGTTCTTC. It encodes CASSPGLAGSNEQFF.

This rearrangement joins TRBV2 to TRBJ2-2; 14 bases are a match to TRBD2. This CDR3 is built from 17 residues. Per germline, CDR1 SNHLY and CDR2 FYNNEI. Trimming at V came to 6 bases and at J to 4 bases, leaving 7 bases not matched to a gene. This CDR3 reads CASRGGLAGVGTGELFF. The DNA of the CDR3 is TGTGCCAGCAGGGGGGGACTAGCGGGAGTCGGCACCGGGGAGCTGTTTTTT.

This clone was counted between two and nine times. The CDR3 loop reads CASSPRDHPYEQYF. CDR3 coding DNA: TGTGCCAGCAGCCCACGGGATCACCCCTACGAGCAGTACTTC. This rearrangement joins TRBV7-9 to TRBJ2-7; D is perhaps TRBD2 (5 bases). V shed 5 bases and J shed 2 bases, with 13 bases lying between them. CDR3 length equals 14 residues. The germline gives CDR1 SEHNR, CDR2 FQNEAQ (reference sequence).

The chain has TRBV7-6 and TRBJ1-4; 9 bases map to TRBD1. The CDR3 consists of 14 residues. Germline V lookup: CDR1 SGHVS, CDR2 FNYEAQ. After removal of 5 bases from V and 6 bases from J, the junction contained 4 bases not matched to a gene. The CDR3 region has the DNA TGTGCCAGCAGCGATACAGGGGGCGATGAAAAACTGTTTTTT. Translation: CASSDTGGDEKLFF.

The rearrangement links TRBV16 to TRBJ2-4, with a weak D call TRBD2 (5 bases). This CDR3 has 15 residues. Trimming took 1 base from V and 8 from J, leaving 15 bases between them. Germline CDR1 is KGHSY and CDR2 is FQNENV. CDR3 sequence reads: CASSQFEGDMDIQYF. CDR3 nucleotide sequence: TGTGCCAGCAGCCAATTTGAGGGAGATATGGACATTCAGTACTTC.

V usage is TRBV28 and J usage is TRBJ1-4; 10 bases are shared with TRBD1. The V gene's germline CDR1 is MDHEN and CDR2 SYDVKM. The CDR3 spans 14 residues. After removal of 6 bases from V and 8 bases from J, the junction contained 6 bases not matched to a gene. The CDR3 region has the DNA TGTGCCAGCAGCTGGACAGGGGGAATGGAAAAACTGTTTTTT. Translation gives CASSWTGGMEKLFF. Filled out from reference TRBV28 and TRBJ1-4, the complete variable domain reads DVKVTQSSRYLVKRTGEKVFLECVQDMDHENMFWYRQDPGLGLRLIYFSYDVKMKEKGDIPEGYSVSREKKERFSLILESASTNQTSMYLCASSWTGGMEKLFFGSGTQLSVL.

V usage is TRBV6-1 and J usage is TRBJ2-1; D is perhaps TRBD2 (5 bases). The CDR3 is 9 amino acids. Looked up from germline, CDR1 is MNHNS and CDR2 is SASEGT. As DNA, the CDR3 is TGTGCTACCGAGGGTGAGCAGTTCTTC. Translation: CATEGEQFF.

CDR3 coding DNA: TGTGCCAGCAGCCCCACTAGCGGACTTTGGGATACGCAGTATTTT. It is translated as CASSPTSGLWDTQYF. The chain recombines TRBV7-2 with TRBJ2-3, with 8 bases matching TRBD2. Germline assignment: CDR1 SGHTA and CDR2 FQGNSA. With V trimmed by 5 bases and J by 6 bases, 10 bases remained unmatched. The CDR3 spans 15 residues.

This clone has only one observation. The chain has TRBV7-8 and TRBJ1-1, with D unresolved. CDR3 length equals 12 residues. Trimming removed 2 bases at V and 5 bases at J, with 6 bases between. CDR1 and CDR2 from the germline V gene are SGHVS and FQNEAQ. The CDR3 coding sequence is TGTGCCAGCAGCTTAATCGGGACTGAAGCTTTCTTT. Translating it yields CASSLIGTEAFF.

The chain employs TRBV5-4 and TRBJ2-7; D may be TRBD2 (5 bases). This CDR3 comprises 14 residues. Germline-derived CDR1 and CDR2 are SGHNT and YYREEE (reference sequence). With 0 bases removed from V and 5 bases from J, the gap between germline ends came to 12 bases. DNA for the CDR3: TGTGCCAGCAGCTTGGGTTTAGCGTACAACGAGCAGTACTTC. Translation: CASSLGLAYNEQYF.

CDR3 amino acids: CASSGSSGSTTYNEQFF. The CDR3, as DNA: TGTGCCAGCAGCGGGTCTAGCGGGAGTACTACCTACAATGAGCAGTTCTTC. The V gene is TRBV9, the J gene TRBJ2-1; 10 bases align to TRBD2. The CDR3 loop spans 17 amino acids. Germline values: CDR1 SGDLS, CDR2 YYNGEE. The junction had 8 bases not matched to a gene; V was cut back by 3 bases and J by 2 bases. Full variable domain (remainder filled in from reference TRBV9 and TRBJ2-1): DSGVTQTPKHLITATGQRVTLRCSPRSGDLSVYWYQQSLDQGLQFLIQYYNGEERAKGNILERFSAQQFPDLHSELNLSSLELGDSALYFCASSGSSGSTTYNEQFFGPGTRLTVL.

The CDR3 here is CASSLGDRSTTNEKLFF. CDR3 DNA sequence: TGTGCCAGCAGCTTGGGGGACAGGAGTACAACTAATGAAAAACTGTTTTTT. The chain uses TRBV5-4 and TRBJ1-4, with 8 bases matching TRBD1. V lost 0 bases and J lost 0; bases outside the gene matches: 4. The CDR3 runs 17 residues. Germline CDR1 and CDR2: SGHNT and YYREEE (reference sequence).

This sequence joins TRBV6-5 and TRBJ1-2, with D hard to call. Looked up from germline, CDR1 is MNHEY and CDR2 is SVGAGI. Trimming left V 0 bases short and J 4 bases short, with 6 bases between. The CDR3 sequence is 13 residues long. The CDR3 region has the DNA TGTGCCAGCAGTTACTCGGCTCCCTATGGCTACACCTTC. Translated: CASSYSAPYGYTF.

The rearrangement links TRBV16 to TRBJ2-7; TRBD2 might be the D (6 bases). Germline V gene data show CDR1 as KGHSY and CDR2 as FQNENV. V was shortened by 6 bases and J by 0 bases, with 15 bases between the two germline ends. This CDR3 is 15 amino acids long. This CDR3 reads CASSPGTEASYEQYF. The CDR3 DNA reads TGTGCCAGCAGTCCTGGGACTGAGGCCTCCTACGAGCAGTACTTC.

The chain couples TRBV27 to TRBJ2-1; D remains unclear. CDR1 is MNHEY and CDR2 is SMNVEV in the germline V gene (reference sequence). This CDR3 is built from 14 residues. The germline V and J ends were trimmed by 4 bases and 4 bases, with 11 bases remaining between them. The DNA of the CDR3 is TGTGCCAGCAGTTCTGCAGGTCCGTACAATGAGCAGTTCTTC. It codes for CASSSAGPYNEQFF.

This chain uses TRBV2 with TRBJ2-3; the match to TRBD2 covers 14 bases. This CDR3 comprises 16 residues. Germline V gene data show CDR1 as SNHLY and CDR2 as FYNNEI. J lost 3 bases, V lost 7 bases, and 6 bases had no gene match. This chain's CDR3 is CASNLGLAGGTDTQYF. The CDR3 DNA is TGTGCCAGCAATCTTGGACTAGCGGGAGGAACAGATACGCAGTATTTT.

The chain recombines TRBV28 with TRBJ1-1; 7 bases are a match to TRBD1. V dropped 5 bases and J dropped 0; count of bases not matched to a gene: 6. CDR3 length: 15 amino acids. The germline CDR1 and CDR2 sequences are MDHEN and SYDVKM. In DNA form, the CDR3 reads TGTGCCAGCAGTCGCCAGGGGGGATTGAACACTGAAGCTTTCTTT. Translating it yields CASSRQGGLNTEAFF.

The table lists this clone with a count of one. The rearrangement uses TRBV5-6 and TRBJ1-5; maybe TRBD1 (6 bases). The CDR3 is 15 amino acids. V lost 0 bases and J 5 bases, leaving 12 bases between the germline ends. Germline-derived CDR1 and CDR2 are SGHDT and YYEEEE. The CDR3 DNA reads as TGTGCCAGCAGCTTGGGAGGGACAAACTATCAGCCCCAGCATTTT. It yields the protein CASSLGGTNYQPQHF.

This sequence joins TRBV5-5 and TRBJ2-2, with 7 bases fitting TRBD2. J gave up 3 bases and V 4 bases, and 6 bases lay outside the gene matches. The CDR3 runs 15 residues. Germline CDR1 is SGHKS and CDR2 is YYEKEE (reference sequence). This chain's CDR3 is CASSLAEWDTGELFF. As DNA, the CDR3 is TGTGCCAGCAGCCTAGCGGAATGGGACACCGGGGAGCTGTTTTTT.

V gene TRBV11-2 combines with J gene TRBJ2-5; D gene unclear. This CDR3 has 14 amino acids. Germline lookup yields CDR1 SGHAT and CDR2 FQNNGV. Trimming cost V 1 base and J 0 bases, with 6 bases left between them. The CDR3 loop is CASSLGEYQETQYF. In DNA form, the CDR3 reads TGTGCCAGCAGCTTAGGAGAGTACCAAGAGACCCAGTACTTC.

For the CDR3, the DNA is TGTGCCAGTAGTATAGATCGCGGGGTAACCTACGAGCAGTACTTC. Protein sequence: CASSIDRGVTYEQYF. V and J are TRBV19 and TRBJ2-7, with D perhaps matching TRBD2 (6 bases). Germline V gives CDR1 LNHDA, CDR2 SQIVND (reference sequence). Trimming took off 0 bases at V and 2 bases at J, with 11 bases between the two ends. CDR3 length equals 15 residues.

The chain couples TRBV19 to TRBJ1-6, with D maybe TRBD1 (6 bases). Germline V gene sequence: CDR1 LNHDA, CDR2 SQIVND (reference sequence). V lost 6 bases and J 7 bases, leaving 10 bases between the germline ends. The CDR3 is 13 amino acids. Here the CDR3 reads CASRIQGNSPLHF. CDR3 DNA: TGTGCCAGTAGGATACAGGGAAATTCACCCCTCCACTTT.

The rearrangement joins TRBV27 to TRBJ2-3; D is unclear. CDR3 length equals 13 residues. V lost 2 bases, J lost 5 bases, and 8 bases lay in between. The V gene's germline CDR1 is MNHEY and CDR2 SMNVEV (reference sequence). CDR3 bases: TGTGCCAGCAGTTTAATGACACAAGATACGCAGTATTTT. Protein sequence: CASSLMTQDTQYF.

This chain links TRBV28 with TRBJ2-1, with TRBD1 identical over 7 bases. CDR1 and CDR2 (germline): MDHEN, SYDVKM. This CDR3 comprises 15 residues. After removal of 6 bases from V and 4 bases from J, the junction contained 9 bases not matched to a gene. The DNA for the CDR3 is TGTGCCAGCAGCCGGGACAGTACCCGGTACAATGAGCAGTTCTTC. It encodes CASSRDSTRYNEQFF.

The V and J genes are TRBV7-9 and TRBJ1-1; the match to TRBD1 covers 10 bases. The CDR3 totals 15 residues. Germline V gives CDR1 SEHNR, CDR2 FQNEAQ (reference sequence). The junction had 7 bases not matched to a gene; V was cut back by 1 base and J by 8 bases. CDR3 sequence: CASSLGTGTGDEAFF. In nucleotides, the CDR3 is TGTGCCAGCAGCTTAGGGACCGGGACAGGGGACGAAGCTTTCTTT.

This CDR3 reads CASSSAVGSYEQYF. In DNA, the CDR3 is TGTGCCAGTAGCAGCGCTGTTGGGTCCTACGAGCAGTACTTC. The V and J genes are TRBV19 and TRBJ2-7; no firm D call. V was cut by 6 bases and J by 1 base, with 13 bases left in between. This CDR3 comprises 14 residues. CDR1 and CDR2 (germline): LNHDA, SQIVND (reference sequence).

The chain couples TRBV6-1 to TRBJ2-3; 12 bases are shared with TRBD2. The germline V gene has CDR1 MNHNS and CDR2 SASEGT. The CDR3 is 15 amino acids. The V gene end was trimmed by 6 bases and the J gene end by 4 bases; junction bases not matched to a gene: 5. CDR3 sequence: CASSDLAGGPDTQYF. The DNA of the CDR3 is TGTGCCAGCAGCGATCTAGCGGGAGGGCCAGATACGCAGTATTTT.